Presented here are 11 T cell receptor beta chains from one specimen sequenced in a study of cytomegalovirus exposure and HLA in healthy donors. The PCR was carried out with 60 Vbeta primers and 13 Jbeta primers. TCRdb's table, derived via immunoSEQ multiplex PCR, lists solely in-frame clones and lacks some. Among some 90,000 clones listed, 65% to 85% were seen once. Sequencing was performed on PBMCs. The source is a man between 45 and 60 years old in good health and CMV-seronegative.

The chain combines TRBV18 with TRBJ2-3, with 8 bases fitting TRBD1. This CDR3 contains 16 residues. V shed 3 bases and J 2 bases; nucleotides not matched to a gene: 7. Germline loops: CDR1 KGHSH, CDR2 LQKENI. The CDR3 coding sequence is TGTGCCAGCTCACCCCAGGGGGCTAACCCCACAGATACGCAGTATTTT. Residues: CASSPQGANPTDTQYF.

The gene calls are TRBV5-1 and TRBJ2-7, with TRBD2 matching 11 bases. Germline CDR1 SGHRS, CDR2 YFSETQ. J lost 2 bases, V lost 4 bases, and 2 bases had no gene match. CDR3 length equals 14 residues. The CDR3 spells CASSVTSGTYEQYF. In nucleotides, the CDR3 is TGCGCCAGCAGCGTGACTAGCGGGACCTACGAGCAGTACTTC.

The chain is built from TRBV5-1 and TRBJ2-2; 7 nucleotides line up with TRBD1. Germline V gives CDR1 SGHRS, CDR2 YFSETQ. The ends lost 0 bases at V and 6 bases at J; junction bases unmatched: 14. The CDR3 has 18 residues. In nucleotides, the CDR3 is TGCGCCAGCAGCTTGGGTGATTTTGTAGGGGGCGCGGCCGGGGAGCTGTTTTTT. Residues: CASSLGDFVGGAAGELFF.

V and J are TRBV27 and TRBJ2-6; TRBD1 agrees at 9 bases. Germline V gene lookup returns CDR1 MNHEY and CDR2 SMNVEV (reference sequence). The J segment lost 4 bases and the V segment lost 8 bases, leaving 6 bases of the junction unmatched. The CDR3 length is 15 residues. As DNA, the CDR3 is TGTGCCAGCTCTACAGGGGGCGCCGGGGCCAACGTCCTGACTTTC. It is translated as CASSTGGAGANVLTF.

This chain connects TRBV27 to TRBJ2-2, with TRBD2 as a possible D gene (5 bases). This CDR3 comprises 17 residues. V was pared by 4 bases and J by 4 bases, with 19 bases between. In germline, CDR1 is MNHEY, CDR2 SMNVEV (reference sequence). CDR3 residues: CASSSLPPAEITGELFF. In nucleotides, the CDR3 is TGTGCCAGCAGTTCCCTCCCCCCAGCGGAAATCACCGGGGAGCTGTTTTTT.

CDR3 region: CASSRRGGGDTEAFF. The CDR3, as DNA: TGTGCCAGCAGCCGAAGGGGAGGGGGAGACACTGAAGCTTTCTTT. The chain uses TRBV28 and TRBJ1-1; a possible D gene is TRBD1 (6 bases). Deletions cut 6 bases from V and 3 bases from J, with 17 bases between. Germline CDR1 reads MDHEN; CDR2 reads SYDVKM. CDR3 length: 15 amino acids.

Note on this clone: The junction differs from germline at one of its ends, possibly a read error. V and J are TRBV5-1 and TRBJ2-5, with 10 bases that match TRBD1. This CDR3 is built from 15 residues. The germline V gene has CDR1 SGHRS and CDR2 YFSETQ. This CDR3 is CAGSTWGQGQETQYF. CDR3 DNA sequence: TGCGCCGGCAGCACCTGGGGACAGGGGCAAGAGACCCAGTACTTC.

The rearrangement uses TRBV16 and TRBJ2-5, with 12 positions matching TRBD2. Germline V gene data show CDR1 as KGHSY and CDR2 as FQNENV. Germline trimming cut 0 bases from V and 11 bases from J; bases unmatched to any gene: 7. The CDR3 loop spans 15 amino acids. The CDR3 here is CASSQSPTSGREQYF. The CDR3 DNA reads TGTGCCAGCAGCCAATCTCCGACTAGCGGGAGAGAGCAGTACTTC.

The rearrangement links TRBV18 to TRBJ1-5; 8 positions match TRBD1. Germline V gene data show CDR1 as KGHSH and CDR2 as LQKENI. The V and J ends lost 5 bases and 4 bases, in that order; junction bases with no gene match: 13. The CDR3 extends over 17 amino acids. CDR3 bases: TGTGCCAGCTCAATCCAGGGGGCCGCCTTAGGTAATCAGCCCCAGCATTTT. Protein sequence: CASSIQGAALGNQPQHF.

The V and J genes are TRBV2 and TRBJ2-1, with D maybe TRBD2 (5 bases). CDR1 and CDR2 (germline): SNHLY, FYNNEI. Trimming stripped 5 bases from V and 3 bases from J, with 11 bases between. This CDR3 is built from 14 residues. The CDR3 protein is CASSIRTYYNEQFF. The CDR3 DNA reads as TGTGCCAGCAGTATCCGGACTTACTACAATGAGCAGTTCTTC.

The chain couples TRBV6-5 to TRBJ1-3, with 8 positions matching TRBD1. Unmatched junction bases numbered 2, after V lost 6 bases and J lost 4 bases. Germline V CDR1 and CDR2: MNHEY, SVGAGI. The CDR3 has 13 residues. The DNA of the CDR3 is TGTGCCAGCAGCAGGACAGGGGGAAACACCATATATTTT. Residues: CASSRTGGNTIYF.